These T cell receptor beta chains were read from a single sample in a study of T cells after yellow fever vaccination. TCRdb reprocessed the 5' RACE reads with MiXCR, giving one entry per CDR3 protein. The sample records about 320,000 distinct CDR3 sequences, around 4.4% being singletons. The source material was PBMCs, sampled 15 days after the yellow fever booster vaccination. These receptors were taken from a man younger than 30 who received the YFV17D yellow fever vaccine. CDR3s include the opening cysteine and the closing phenylalanine or tryptophan. Each record gives: clone size, J gene, D gene, V gene, CDR3 protein, CDR3 DNA. A D gene is named only where the DNA matches it firmly. Part of the rows lack a size; the others show once, few, many or a class for expanded clones.

>NA|TRBJ2-3|NA|TRBV29-1
CSVVGGPSTDTQYF
TGCAGCGTCGTCGGGGGCCCTAGCACAGATACGCAGTATTTT
>few|TRBJ1-4|TRBD1|TRBV15
CATSRDPTGGVEKLFF
TGTGCCACCAGCAGAGATCCAACAGGGGGAGTTGAAAAACTGTTTTTT
>NA|TRBJ1-6|NA|TRBV5-6
CASSRTPTPLHF
TGTGCCAGCAGCCGGACACCCACACCCCTCCACTTT
>many|TRBJ1-2|NA|TRBV7-2
CASSSQEGVNYGYTF
TGTGCCAGCAGCTCGCAGGAGGGAGTTAACTATGGCTACACCTTC
>many|TRBJ2-1|NA|TRBV7-6
CASSYGNEQFF
TGTGCCAGCAGCTATGGAAATGAGCAGTTCTTC
>NA|TRBJ2-3|TRBD2|TRBV20-1
CSAKRGGARTDTQYF
TGCAGTGCTAAGCGCGGGGGGGCCCGCACAGATACGCAGTATTTT
>NA|TRBJ2-5|NA|TRBV6-5
CASSSRWDLRETQYF
TGTGCCAGCAGTTCCCGTTGGGACCTCCGGGAGACCCAGTACTTC
>many|TRBJ1-6|TRBD1|TRBV19
CASSPTGGRNSPLHF
TGTGCCAGTAGCCCGACAGGGGGCCGGAATTCACCCCTCCACTTT
>NA|TRBJ2-6|NA|TRBV6-1
CASRVDRYGANVLTF
TGTGCCAGCAGGGTGGACCGTTATGGGGCCAACGTCCTGACTTTC
>many|TRBJ2-3|NA|TRBV5-1
CASSLVPTDTQYF
TGCGCCAGCAGCTTGGTACCTACAGATACGCAGTATTTT
>few|TRBJ2-7|TRBD2|TRBV4-1
CASSPGTSGALSYEQYF
TGCGCCAGCAGCCCCGGGACTAGCGGGGCCTTATCCTACGAGCAGTACTTC
>NA|TRBJ1-6|NA|TRBV12-3/TRBV12-4
CASSPARQAASTSPLHF
TGTGCCAGCAGTCCCGCACGACAGGCGGCGTCGACCTCACCCCTCCACTTT
>many|TRBJ2-5|NA|TRBV6-2/TRBV6-3
CASSYTGRSETQYF
TGTGCCAGCAGTTACACAGGGCGGTCAGAGACCCAGTACTTC
>few|TRBJ1-2|NA|TRBV7-2
CASSPVGRDYGYTF
TGTGCCAGCAGCCCTGTCGGGAGAGACTATGGCTACACCTTC
>few|TRBJ2-1|NA|TRBV5-1
CASSLAGDYNEQFF
TGCGCCAGCAGCTTGGCAGGAGACTACAATGAGCAGTTCTTC
>many|TRBJ2-3|NA|TRBV27
CASSPPRYGGTDTQYF
TGTGCCAGCAGCCCCCCCCGTTATGGGGGCACAGATACGCAGTATTTT
>NA|TRBJ1-1|TRBD1|TRBV13
CASSFGAGGNSYTEAFF
TGTGCCAGCAGCTTCGGGGCAGGGGGCAACAGTTACACTGAAGCTTTCTTT
>few|TRBJ2-1|NA|TRBV5-4
CASSRNYHREQFF
TGTGCCAGCAGCAGGAACTACCACCGAGAGCAGTTCTTC
>NA|TRBJ2-5|NA|TRBV7-8
CASSRPPGQPGETQYF
TGTGCCAGCAGCCGACCTCCGGGACAACCTGGGGAGACCCAGTACTTC
>many|TRBJ2-2|TRBD1|TRBV9
CASSTTGSGELFF
TGTGCCAGCAGCACGACAGGGTCCGGGGAGCTGTTTTTT
>many|TRBJ2-7|NA|TRBV5-4
CASSLEGSLSYEQYF
TGTGCCAGCAGCTTGGAAGGCAGCCTCTCCTACGAGCAGTACTTC
>many|TRBJ1-1|NA|TRBV7-2
CASSRQVSNTEAFF
TGTGCCAGCAGCCGACAGGTTAGCAACACTGAAGCTTTCTTT
>many|TRBJ1-1|TRBD1|TRBV25-1
CASSDRQGRKAFF
TGTGCCAGCAGTGACCGACAGGGGCGAAAAGCTTTCTTT
>many|TRBJ2-2|NA|TRBV20-1
CSAPKPGSTGELFF
TGCAGTGCTCCTAAACCAGGGAGCACCGGGGAGCTGTTTTTT
>few|TRBJ2-3|TRBD2|TRBV7-9
CASSDLAGTDTQYF
TGTGCCAGCAGCGACCTAGCGGGCACAGATACGCAGTATTTT
>NA|TRBJ1-2|NA|TRBV20-1
CSAREEGKLNYGYTF
TGCAGTGCTAGGGAGGAGGGAAAACTCAACTATGGCTACACCTTC
>few|TRBJ1-6|NA|TRBV7-2
CASSHYNSPLHF
TGTGCCAGCAGCCATTATAATTCACCCCTCCACTTT
>NA|TRBJ2-5|NA|TRBV2
CASSAQGQTQYF
TGTGCCAGCAGTGCCCAGGGACAGACCCAGTACTTC
>NA|TRBJ1-2|TRBD1|TRBV12-3/TRBV12-4
CASSRDRANNYGYTF
TGTGCCAGCAGTCGGGACAGGGCAAATAACTATGGCTACACCTTC
>few|TRBJ2-5|NA|TRBV20-1
CSAETEETQYF
TGCAGTGCGGAAACAGAAGAGACCCAGTACTTC
>NA|TRBJ1-2|TRBD1|TRBV6-5
CASRRQGIDYGYTF
TGTGCCAGCAGGCGACAGGGGATAGACTATGGCTACACCTTC
>many|TRBJ2-3|TRBD2|TRBV5-1
CASSFETSGVDTQYF
TGCGCCAGCAGCTTCGAGACTAGCGGGGTAGATACGCAGTATTTT
>few|TRBJ2-1|NA|TRBV5-4
CASSLGNSYNEQFF
TGTGCCAGCAGCTTGGGTAATTCCTACAATGAGCAGTTCTTC
>many|TRBJ2-5|NA|TRBV4-1
CASSPGRRYQETQYF
TGCGCCAGCAGCCCGGGCAGAAGGTACCAAGAGACCCAGTACTTC
>few|TRBJ2-3|NA|TRBV7-3
CASSLADHTDTQYF
TGTGCCAGCAGCTTAGCGGACCACACAGATACGCAGTATTTT
>NA|TRBJ2-6|NA|TRBV10-3
CAISGFGTGANVLTF
TGTGCCATCAGTGGGTTCGGGACTGGGGCCAACGTCCTGACTTTC
>many|TRBJ1-3|TRBD1|TRBV12-3/TRBV12-4
CASCPGQGVIGGNTIYF
TGTGCCAGCTGTCCGGGACAGGGAGTAATTGGTGGAAACACCATATATTTT
>NA|TRBJ2-5|TRBD1|TRBV7-2
CASSPQLFRGETQYF
TGTGCCAGCAGCCCCCAGCTGTTCAGGGGGGAGACCCAGTACTTC
>few|TRBJ1-2|NA|TRBV9
CASTSPGGFYGYTF
TGTGCCAGCACCTCTCCGGGTGGATTCTATGGCTACACCTTC
>NA|TRBJ2-2|NA|TRBV5-1
CASSLEDRNTGELFF
TGCGCCAGCAGCTTGGAGGACAGGAACACCGGGGAGCTGTTTTTT
>many|TRBJ2-5|NA|TRBV5-1
CASSLAGLSGETQYF
TGCGCCAGCAGCTTGGCCGGGTTAAGTGGAGAGACCCAGTACTTC
>many|TRBJ2-1|TRBD2|TRBV7-3
CASSLSAGVNHNEQFF
TGTGCCAGCAGCTTAAGTGCGGGGGTAAACCACAATGAGCAGTTCTTC
>many|TRBJ1-1|TRBD1|TRBV5-1
CASSTGTVKNTEAFF
TGCGCCAGCAGCACCGGGACAGTCAAGAACACTGAAGCTTTCTTT
>few|TRBJ1-2|TRBD1|TRBV7-2
CASSLGLGDRGGYTF
TGTGCCAGCAGCTTAGGTCTTGGGGACAGGGGAGGCTACACCTTC
>many|TRBJ1-3|NA|TRBV20-1
CSANPAAGGPGNTIYF
TGCAGTGCTAACCCCGCCGCCGGGGGGCCTGGAAACACCATATATTTT
>few|TRBJ1-1|NA|TRBV5-8
CASSQYSMNTEAFF
TGTGCCAGCAGCCAATACTCTATGAACACTGAAGCTTTCTTT
>NA|TRBJ2-3|NA|TRBV11-2
CASSSPGTIGADTQYF
TGTGCCAGCAGCTCACCGGGAACAATCGGCGCAGATACGCAGTATTTT
>many|TRBJ1-2|TRBD1|TRBV6-5
CASSYSFLGTGGGYGYTF
TGTGCCAGCAGTTACTCGTTTCTCGGGACAGGGGGCGGCTATGGCTACACCTTC
>few|TRBJ2-3|NA|TRBV24-1
CATSDSRDTQYF
TGTGCCACCAGTGACTCTAGAGATACGCAGTATTTT
>NA|TRBJ1-1|NA|TRBV5-5
CASSLGGHEAFF
TGTGCCAGCAGCTTGGGTGGGCATGAAGCTTTCTTT
>NA|TRBJ2-1|NA|TRBV20-1
CSASLRVDEQFF
TGCAGTGCTAGTCTTCGGGTGGATGAGCAGTTCTTC
>many|TRBJ1-4|NA|TRBV4-2
CASSQDLGSDEKLFF
TGTGCCAGCAGCCAAGATTTAGGGTCGGATGAAAAACTGTTTTTT
>many|TRBJ1-5|NA|TRBV4-2
CASSQELLSNQPQHF
TGTGCCAGCAGCCAGGAACTCTTGAGCAATCAGCCCCAGCATTTT
>few|TRBJ1-2|TRBD1|TRBV30
CAWSGGSGQGASHGYTF
TGTGCCTGGAGTGGGGGTTCGGGACAGGGGGCGTCTCATGGCTACACCTTC
>few|TRBJ2-3|NA|TRBV6-5
CASSYSEPTDTQYF
TGTGCCAGCAGTTACAGCGAGCCGACAGATACGCAGTATTTT
>few|TRBJ2-5|NA|TRBV6-5
CASRADKTQYF
TGTGCCAGCAGGGCAGACAAGACCCAGTACTTC
>many|TRBJ2-7|TRBD2|TRBV12-3/TRBV12-4
CASRTSGAYEQYF
TGTGCCAGCAGGACTAGCGGGGCCTACGAGCAGTACTTC
>many|TRBJ2-7|TRBD2|TRBV18
CASSPLAGRPSREQYF
TGTGCCAGCTCACCCCTAGCGGGGAGGCCGAGTCGCGAGCAGTACTTC
>NA|TRBJ2-1|TRBD2|TRBV4-3
CASSEELAGGYNEQFF
TGCGCCAGCAGCGAAGAACTAGCGGGGGGGTACAATGAGCAGTTCTTC